Listed below are T cell receptor beta chains from one sample, sequenced in a study of response to subunit inactivated influenza vaccine. TCRdb recomputed calls from the RT-PCR reads with MiXCR, one row per CDR3 protein. The sample lists hundreds of thousands of distinct CDR3 sequences; 25% were seen once. The material sequenced was CD4+ T cells sorted from PBMCs, taken 5 days after vaccination. The origin of the receptors is a man in his fifties or sixties who received an inactivated influenza vaccine. The conserved cysteine and the conserved F or W are not part of the CDR3 here. Each record gives: V gene, D gene, CDR3 protein. The D gene is left open where the match is weak.

>TRBV27|.
ASSFHRDRFSPGELF
>TRBV29-1|.
SGRTDTQETQY
>TRBV18|.
ASSPRRFSYEQY
>TRBV2|.
ASSDLGLDTQY
>TRBV20-1|.
SAGGGSGADTQY
>TRBV18|TRBD2
ASSPLTSGPNNEQF
>TRBV10-3|TRBD2
AINQKTSGEQF
>TRBV27|.
ASSLNPGPGNTIY
>TRBV12-3/TRBV12-4|.
ASRGGINEKLF
>TRBV10-3|TRBD2
AISGTGLARTGELF
>TRBV4-2|TRBD2
ASSQEGTSGRTGELF
>TRBV5-1|.
ASSLRVTYNEQF
>TRBV18|TRBD2
ASSPGLAPNNEQF
>TRBV30|.
AWSVLRNEQF
>TRBV29-1|TRBD2
SVKRGSSYNEQF
>TRBV20-1|.
SAERAVGMAF
>TRBV12-3/TRBV12-4|TRBD1
ASSPLGQGKETQY
>TRBV7-8|.
ASSTHETQY
>TRBV12-3/TRBV12-4|.
ASSLKGNTEAF
>TRBV6-1|TRBD2
ASRLASGGSYNEQF
>TRBV20-1|TRBD1
SARGVGQVSSYEQY
>TRBV12-3/TRBV12-4|.
ASSSASSYNEQF
>TRBV20-1|.
SARKEEHHNEQF
>TRBV7-2|.
ASSSRRSGSSYNEQF
>TRBV20-1|.
SATGQTYGYT
>TRBV29-1|.
SVEPRQTANYGYT
>TRBV28|TRBD1
ASSRTGAGYNEQF